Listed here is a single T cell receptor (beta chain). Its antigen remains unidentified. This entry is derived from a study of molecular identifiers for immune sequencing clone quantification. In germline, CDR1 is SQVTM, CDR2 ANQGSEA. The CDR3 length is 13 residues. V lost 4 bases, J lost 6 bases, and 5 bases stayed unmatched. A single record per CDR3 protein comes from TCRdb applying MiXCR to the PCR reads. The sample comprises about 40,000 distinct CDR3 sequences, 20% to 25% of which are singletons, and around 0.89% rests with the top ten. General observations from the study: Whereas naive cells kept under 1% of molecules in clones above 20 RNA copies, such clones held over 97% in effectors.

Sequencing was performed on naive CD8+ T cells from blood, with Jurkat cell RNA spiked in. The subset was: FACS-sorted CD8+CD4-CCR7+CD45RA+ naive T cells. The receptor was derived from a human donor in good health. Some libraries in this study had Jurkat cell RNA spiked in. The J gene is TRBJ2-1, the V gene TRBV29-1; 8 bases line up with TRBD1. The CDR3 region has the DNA TGCAGCGTTGTGCCCAGGGGGCTCAATGAGCAGTTCTTC. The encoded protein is CSVVPRGLNEQFF.